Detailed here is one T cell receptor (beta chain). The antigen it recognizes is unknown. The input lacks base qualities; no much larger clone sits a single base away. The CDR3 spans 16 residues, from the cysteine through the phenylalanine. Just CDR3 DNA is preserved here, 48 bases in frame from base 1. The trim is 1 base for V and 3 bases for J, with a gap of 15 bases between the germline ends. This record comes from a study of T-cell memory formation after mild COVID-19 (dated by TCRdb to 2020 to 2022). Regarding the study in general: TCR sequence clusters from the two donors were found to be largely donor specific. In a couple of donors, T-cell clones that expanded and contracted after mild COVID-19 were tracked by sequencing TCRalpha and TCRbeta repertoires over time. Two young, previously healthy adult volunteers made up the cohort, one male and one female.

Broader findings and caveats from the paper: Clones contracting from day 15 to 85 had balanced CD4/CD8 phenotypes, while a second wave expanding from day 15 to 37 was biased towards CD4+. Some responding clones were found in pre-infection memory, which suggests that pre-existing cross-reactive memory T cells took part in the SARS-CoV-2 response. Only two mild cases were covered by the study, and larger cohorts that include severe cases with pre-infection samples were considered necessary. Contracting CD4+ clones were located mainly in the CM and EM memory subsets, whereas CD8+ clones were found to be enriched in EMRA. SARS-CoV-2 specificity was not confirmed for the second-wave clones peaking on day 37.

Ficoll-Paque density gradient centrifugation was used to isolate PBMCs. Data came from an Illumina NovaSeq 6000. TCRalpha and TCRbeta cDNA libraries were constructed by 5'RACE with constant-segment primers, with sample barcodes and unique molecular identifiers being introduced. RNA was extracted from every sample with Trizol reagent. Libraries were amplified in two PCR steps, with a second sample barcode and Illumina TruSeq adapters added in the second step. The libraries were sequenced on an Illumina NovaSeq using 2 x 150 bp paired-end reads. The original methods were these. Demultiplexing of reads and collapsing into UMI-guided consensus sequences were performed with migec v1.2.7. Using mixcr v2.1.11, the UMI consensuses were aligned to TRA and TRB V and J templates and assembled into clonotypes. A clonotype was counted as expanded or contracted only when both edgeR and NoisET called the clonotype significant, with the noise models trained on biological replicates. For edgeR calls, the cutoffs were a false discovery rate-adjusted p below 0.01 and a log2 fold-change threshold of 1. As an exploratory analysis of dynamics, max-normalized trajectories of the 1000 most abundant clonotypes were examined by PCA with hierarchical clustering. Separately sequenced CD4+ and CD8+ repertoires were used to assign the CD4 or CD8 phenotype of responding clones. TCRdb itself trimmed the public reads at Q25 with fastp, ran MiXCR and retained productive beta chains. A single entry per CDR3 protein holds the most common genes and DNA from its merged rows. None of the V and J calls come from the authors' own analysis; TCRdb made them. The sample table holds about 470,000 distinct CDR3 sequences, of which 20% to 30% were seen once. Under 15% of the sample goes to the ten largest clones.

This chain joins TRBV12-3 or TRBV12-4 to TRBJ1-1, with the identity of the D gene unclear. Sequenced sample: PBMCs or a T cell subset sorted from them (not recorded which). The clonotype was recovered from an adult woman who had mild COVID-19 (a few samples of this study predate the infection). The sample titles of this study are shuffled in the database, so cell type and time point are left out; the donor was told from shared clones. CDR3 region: CASSLGIFRRDTEAFF. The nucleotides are TGTGCCAGCAGTTTAGGGATTTTTCGCCGGGACACTGAAGCTTTCTTT.